This T cell receptor (beta chain) was captured in a study of OX40 agonist ivuxolimab in advanced cancers. Study in general: Ivuxolimab, an antibody that agonizes OX40 (CD134), was administered to the patients. Partial responses were achieved by three patients, one with hepatocellular carcinoma and two with cutaneous melanoma.

TCRdb's table, derived via immunoSEQ multiplex PCR, lists solely in-frame clones and lacks some. Here the sample spans tens of thousands of clones, roughly three quarters being singletons. Study-wide points: Some nonresponders additionally presented with little normalized T-cell clonal expansion.

As to this clone: Antigen: not known.

This specimen was CD4+ or CD8+ T cells sorted from blood, taken in a trial of the OX40 agonist ivuxolimab. This sequence was found in an adult with an advanced solid tumor such as melanoma, head and neck, liver or kidney cancer.

CDR3 amino acids: CAISRDSNMNEQYF. CDR3 nucleotide sequence: TGTGCCATCAGCCGGGACAGCAATATGAACGAGCAGTACTTC. The chain has TRBV10-3 and TRBJ2-7; 7 positions agree with TRBD1. The germline V gene has CDR1 ENHRY and CDR2 SYGVKD. This CDR3 is 14 amino acids long. Germline trimming cut 6 bases from V and 5 bases from J; bases unmatched to any gene: 10.